One T cell receptor beta chain is described in this entry. The junction and the germline gene differ at one end; a read error may be behind it. The data are from a study of PD-1 blockade in classical Hodgkin lymphoma. CDR1 is ENHRY, CDR2 SYGVKD, per germline. The CDR3 extends over 15 amino acids. This sample's time point: newly diagnosed, previously untreated cHL patient sample. Starting with thawed PBMCs, CD4+ T cells were purified by magnetic negative selection. The assay was immunoSEQ multiplex PCR, and TCRdb's table has in-frame clones only and misses some. Of fewer than 40,000 clones in the sample, around nine tenths were seen once.

V usage is TRBV10-3 and J usage is TRBJ2-7, with 11 nucleotides matching TRBD2. The TCR comes from a human donor with classical Hodgkin lymphoma. Sequencing was performed on CD4+ T cells from blood. The CDR3, as DNA: TGTGCCATCAGTGGCACGACTAGCGGGGCCTACGAGCAGCACTTC. This gives the protein CAISGTTSGAYEQHF.